One and the same sample provided the 12 T cell receptor beta chains below, sequenced in a study of PD-L1 blockade in urothelial cancer. Profiling relied on immunoSEQ multiplex PCR, and the TCRdb table lists in-frame clones only, not all of them. The data hold some 120,000 clones, with roughly 90% observed a single time. Stated time point: peripheral blood 6 weeks after treatment start. This material consisted of PBMCs, taken around atezolizumab (anti-PD-L1) treatment. These receptors were taken from a man in his 60s with urothelial cancer.

The V and J genes are TRBV30 and TRBJ2-1; TRBD1 agrees at 11 bases. Germline CDR1 and CDR2: GTSNPN and SVGIG (reference sequence). The CDR3 consists of 16 residues. The trim removed 7 bases at V and 8 bases at J, leaving 16 bases unmatched. In nucleotides, the CDR3 is TGTGCCTTGACCCGGGGACAGGGGGATCGGGGTCATGAGCAGTTCTTC. Translation: CALTRGQGDRGHEQFF. The full variable domain, its missing parts supplied by reference TRBV30 and TRBJ2-1, is SQTIHQWPATLVQPVGSPLSLECTVEGTSNPNLYWYRQAAGRGLQLLFYSVGIGQISSEVPQNLSASRPQDRQFILSSKKLLLSDSGFYLCALTRGQGDRGHEQFFGPGTRLTVL.

The V and J genes are TRBV2 and TRBJ2-5, with TRBD1 as a possible D gene (6 bases). From germline, CDR1 is SNHLY and CDR2 FYNNEI. V was trimmed by 2 bases and J by 1 base, leaving 8 bases between them. This CDR3 contains 14 residues. CDR3 loop: CASSEWTAQETQYF. CDR3 bases: TGTGCCAGCAGTGAATGGACAGCCCAAGAGACCCAGTACTTC.

This rearrangement joins TRBV28 to TRBJ1-4; 8 positions agree with TRBD1. The germline gives CDR1 MDHEN, CDR2 SYDVKM. V was pared by 7 bases and J by 4 bases, with 2 bases of the junction left unmatched. There are 13 residues in the CDR3. CDR3 sequence reads: CASKTGVNEKLFF. CDR3 nucleotide sequence: TGTGCCAGCAAGACAGGGGTTAATGAAAAACTGTTTTTT.

In the case of this clone: Other DNA sequences in this specimen translate into the identical CDR3. This rearrangement joins TRBV29-1 to TRBJ1-2; tentative D call: TRBD1 (5 bases). V lost 0 bases and J lost 1, with 21 bases in between. The CDR3 runs 18 residues. Germline V gene sequence: CDR1 SQVTM, CDR2 ANQGSEA. The CDR3: CSVEDRSPGAAFNYGYTF. The DNA for the CDR3 is TGCAGCGTTGAAGATCGAAGCCCTGGGGCGGCGTTTAACTATGGCTACACCTTC.

This rearrangement joins TRBV4-3 to TRBJ1-6; possible D gene TRBD1, 5 bases. The germline gives CDR1 LGHNA, CDR2 YSLEER. CDR3 size: 14 residues. V was trimmed by 1 base and J by 10 bases, leaving 11 bases between them. CDR3 protein: CASSQVQGGSPLHF. The CDR3 coding sequence is TGCGCCAGCAGCCAAGTTCAGGGAGGCTCACCCCTCCACTTT.

This chain uses TRBV13 with TRBJ2-2, with 11 bases that match TRBD2. The CDR3 covers 16 residues. Losses at the gene ends were 5 bases for V and 7 bases for J; bases not matched to a gene: 9. Germline lookup yields CDR1 PRHDT and CDR2 FYEKMQ (reference sequence). The CDR3 nucleotides read TGTGCCAGCAGCAAACTAGCGGGAGCCGGGAACGGGGAGCTGTTTTTT. Translating it yields CASSKLAGAGNGELFF.

This sequence joins TRBV18 and TRBJ2-7, with 7 bases fitting TRBD1. The CDR3 spans 14 residues. Germline V gene lookup returns CDR1 KGHSH and CDR2 LQKENI. Trimming removed 3 bases from V and 7 bases from J; junction bases left unmatched: 9. The CDR3 reads CASSPETGQWEQYF. CDR3 nucleotides: TGTGCCAGCTCACCGGAGACAGGGCAGTGGGAGCAGTACTTC. Combining the CDR3 with reference TRBV18 and TRBJ2-7 gives the whole variable domain NAGVMQNPRHLVRRRGQEARLRCSPMKGHSHVYWYRQLPEEGLKFMVYLQKENIIDESGMPKERFSAEFPKEGPSILRIQQVVRGDSAAYFCASSPETGQWEQYFGPGTRLTVT.

The chain uses TRBV7-9 and TRBJ2-7, with D possibly TRBD2 on 6 matching bases. CDR1 is SEHNR, CDR2 FQNEAQ, per germline (reference sequence). V was cut by 5 bases and J by 1 base, with 18 bases left in between. CDR3 length: 16 amino acids. This CDR3 is CASSHITSGRSYEQYF. CDR3 DNA: TGTGCCAGCAGCCATATTACGTCCGGGAGATCCTACGAGCAGTACTTC.

The rearrangement joins TRBV7-9 to TRBJ2-7; unclear D gene. V shed 4 bases and J shed 0 bases, with 10 bases lying between them. Germline V gene sequence: CDR1 SEHNR, CDR2 FQNEAQ (reference sequence). The CDR3 is 14 amino acids. DNA for the CDR3: TGTGCCAGCAGCTCCCCGTTCAGCTCCTACGAGCAGTACTTC. Translated: CASSSPFSSYEQYF.

The chain is built from TRBV18 and TRBJ2-1; TRBD2 might be the D (5 bases). V was trimmed by 0 bases and J by 0 bases, leaving 9 bases between them. CDR3 length: 16 amino acids. The germline CDR1 and CDR2 sequences are KGHSH and LQKENI. CDR3 sequence (DNA): TGTGCCAGCTCACCACCGCCGGGAAGCTCCTACAATGAGCAGTTCTTC. The encoded protein is CASSPPPGSSYNEQFF.

The V and J genes are TRBV4-1 and TRBJ1-2; 7 bases fit TRBD1. The CDR3 totals 15 residues. The J segment lost 4 bases and the V segment lost 3 bases, leaving 8 bases of the junction unmatched. CDR1 and CDR2 (germline): MGHRA, YSYEKL. CDR3 loop: CASSHIGTDLYGYTF. CDR3 nucleotides: TGCGCCAGCAGCCACATCGGGACAGATCTCTATGGCTACACCTTC.

The chain carries TRBV30 and TRBJ1-1, with D possibly TRBD1 on 6 matching bases. The CDR3 contains 12 residues. V shed 7 bases and J shed 4 bases, with 13 bases lying between them. Germline V gene sequence: CDR1 GTSNPN, CDR2 SVGIG (reference sequence). Here the CDR3 reads CASVRGSTEAFF. DNA of the CDR3: TGTGCCTCGGTCAGGGGAAGCACTGAAGCTTTCTTT.